This TCR beta chain is drawn from a study of cytomegalovirus exposure and HLA in healthy donors. Study-level information: Of several hundred genotyped donors, 81% grouped in the Caucasian-associated ancestry cluster. General study findings and limits: Analyzed later, association rates of TCRs varied across HLA loci, with DRB1 most and HLA-C fewest. Accurate HLA-A and HLA-B prediction from TCR beta sequences was reported for most subjects. With high specificity and sensitivity, the classifier reportedly diagnosed cytomegalovirus status.

This clone has a handful of counts. Its antigen is currently unknown. V gave up 1 base and J gave up 14 bases; unmatched junction bases: 5. CDR3 length: 12 amino acids. The germline gives CDR1 SGHAT, CDR2 FQNNGV. Primers included in the PCR were 60 Vbeta and 13 Jbeta primers. Method: immunoSEQ multiplex PCR; TCRdb's copy keeps in-frame clones and lacks some. The profile shows hundreds of thousands of clones, roughly 80% of them singletons. The V gene is TRBV11-2, the J gene TRBJ2-1; TRBD2 matches at 7 bases. This TCR derives from a male donor in good health and CMV-seronegative. The specimen was PBMCs. The CDR3 coding sequence is TGTGCCAGCAGCTTAGGGGAGGGCAGGGAGTTCTTC. Translating it yields CASSLGEGREFF.